This T cell receptor (beta chain) was recorded in a study of T cell clonotyping in hematopoietic cell transplantation. Findings of the study overall: Cells were unsorted, so CD4 and CD8 contributions were not separated. After transplant, recipient diversity fell while pathologically expanded clonotypes grew through day 180. At the given depth, recipient repertoires were over 95% de novo clonotypes. Broader posttransplant TCR repertoire diversity was predicted by graft donor and pretransplant recipient Inverse Simpson Index values.

The repertoire was sequenced with immunoSEQ multiplex PCR; TCRdb's copy has only in-frame clones and lacks some. Of around 25,000 clones listed, nearly 97% are singletons. On this clone itself: What it recognizes is unknown.

The CDR3 is 17 residues long. Germline CDR1 is LNHDA and CDR2 is SQIVND (reference sequence). The V end was cut by 4 bases, the J end by 0 bases, with 13 bases between. The sequenced sample was peripheral blood mononuclear cells. The origin of this receptor is a man aged 45-65 years in good health. Some clones in this sample may be carry-over from other donors' samples. The chain couples TRBV19 to TRBJ2-6; D may correspond to TRBD1 or TRBD2 (5 bases each). CDR3 protein: CASSKGTPPSGANVLTF. DNA for the CDR3: TGTGCCAGTAGTAAGGGGACGCCACCCTCTGGGGCCAACGTCCTGACTTTC.